One and the same sample provided the 6 T cell receptor beta chains below, sequenced in a study of T cell clusters in autoimmune cytopenias. Multiplex touch-down PCR amplified TRB using TRB-A and TRB-B pools in one tube. Reanalyzing the multiplex PCR reads, TCRdb keeps one entry per CDR3 protein, without DNA. The table for this sample gives thousands of distinct CDR3 sequences. Some 40,000 genome equivalents of blood DNA were amplified for TRB. Separately, the same data were catalogued under a study of T cell repertoires in aging, cancer and after chemotherapy.

Input material: peripheral blood. Source of these receptors: a human donor in good health.

J is TRBJ2-1 and V is TRBV28; no DNA is available, so the TRBD2 call from TCRdb remains unchecked. The CDR3 is 13 amino acids. The V gene's germline CDR1 is MDHEN and CDR2 SYDVKM. CDR3 loop: CASRLAGEGEQFF.

This chain uses TRBV5-1 with TRBJ2-2; TCRdb's D call of TRBD1 is untestable without DNA. The CDR3 length is 16 residues. From germline, CDR1 is SGHRS and CDR2 YFSETQ. This CDR3 is CASSPRGQGGTGELFF. Drawing the rest from reference TRBV5-1 and TRBJ2-2, the complete variable domain is KAGVTQTPRYLIKTRGQQVTLSCSPISGHRSVSWYQQTPGQGLQFLFEYFSETQRNKGNFPGRFSGRQFSNSRSEMNVSTLELGDSALYLCASSPRGQGGTGELFFGEGSRLTVL.

Considering frequency, this clonotype is medium-sized. The V and J genes are TRBV6-2 or TRBV6-3 and TRBJ2-3; the D gene TCRdb calls, TRBD2, cannot be checked with no DNA. The CDR3 runs 14 residues. Germline loops: CDR1 MNHEY, CDR2 SVGEGT. CDR3 region: CASKTSGGTYTQYF.

By frequency, this clonotype registers medium-sized. This chain uses TRBV5-6 with TRBJ2-7; TCRdb picks TRBD2, but there is no DNA to check that call. Per the germline V gene, CDR1 is SGHDT and CDR2 is YYEEEE. The CDR3 runs 13 residues. CDR3: CASSSSGRYEQYF.

This clonotype counts as medium-sized by frequency. This chain uses TRBV6-1 with TRBJ1-6; as DNA is missing, the TRBD1 call by TCRdb cannot be tested. The V gene's germline CDR1 is MNHNS and CDR2 SASEGT. CDR3 length: 15 residues. This CDR3 reads CASPATGLYNSPLHF.

This clonotype is classed as medium-sized by frequency. The gene calls are TRBV19 and TRBJ1-1; no DNA is available, so the TRBD1 call from TCRdb remains unchecked. Germline CDR1 and CDR2: LNHDA and SQIVND (reference sequence). The CDR3 is made up of 13 amino acids. CDR3 amino acids: CASSIDRGGEAFF.